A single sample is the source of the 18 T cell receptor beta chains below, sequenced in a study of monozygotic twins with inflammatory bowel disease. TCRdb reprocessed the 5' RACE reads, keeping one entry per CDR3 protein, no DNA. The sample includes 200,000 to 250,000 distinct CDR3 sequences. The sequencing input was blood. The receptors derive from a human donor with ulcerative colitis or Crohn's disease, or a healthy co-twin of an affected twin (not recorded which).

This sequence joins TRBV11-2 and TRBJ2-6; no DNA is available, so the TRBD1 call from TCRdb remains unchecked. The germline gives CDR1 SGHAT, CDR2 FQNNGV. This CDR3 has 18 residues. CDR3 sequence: CASSLLTGEPSGANVLTF.

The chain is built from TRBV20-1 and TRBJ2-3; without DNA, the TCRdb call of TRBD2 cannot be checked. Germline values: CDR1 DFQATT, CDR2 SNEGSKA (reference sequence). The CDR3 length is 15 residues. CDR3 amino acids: CSATGTISSTDTQYF.

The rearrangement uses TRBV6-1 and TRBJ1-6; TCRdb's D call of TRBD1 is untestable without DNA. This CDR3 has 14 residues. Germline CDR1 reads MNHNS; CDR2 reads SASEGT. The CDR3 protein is CASSPGQGGSPLHF.

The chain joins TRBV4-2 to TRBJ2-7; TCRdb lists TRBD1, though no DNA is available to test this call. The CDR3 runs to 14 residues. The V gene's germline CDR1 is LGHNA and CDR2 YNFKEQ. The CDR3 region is CASSPDRGNYELYF.

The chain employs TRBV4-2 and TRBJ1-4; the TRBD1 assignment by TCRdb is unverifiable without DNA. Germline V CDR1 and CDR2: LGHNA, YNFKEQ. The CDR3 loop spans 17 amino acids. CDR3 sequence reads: CASSQDLGTGILEKLFF.

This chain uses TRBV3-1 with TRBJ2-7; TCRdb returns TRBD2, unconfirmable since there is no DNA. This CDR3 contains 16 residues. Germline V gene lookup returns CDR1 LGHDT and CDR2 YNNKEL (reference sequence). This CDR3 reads CASSQERGVPSYEQYF.

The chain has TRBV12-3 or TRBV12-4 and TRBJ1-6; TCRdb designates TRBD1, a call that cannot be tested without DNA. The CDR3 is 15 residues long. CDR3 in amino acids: CASSETGSSNSPLHF.

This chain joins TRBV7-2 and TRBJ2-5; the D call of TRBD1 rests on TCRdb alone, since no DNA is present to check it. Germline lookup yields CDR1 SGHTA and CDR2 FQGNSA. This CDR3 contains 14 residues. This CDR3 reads CASNWDRGEETQYF.

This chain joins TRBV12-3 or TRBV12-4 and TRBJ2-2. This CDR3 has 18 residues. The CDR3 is CASSCAPRSAGNTGELFF.

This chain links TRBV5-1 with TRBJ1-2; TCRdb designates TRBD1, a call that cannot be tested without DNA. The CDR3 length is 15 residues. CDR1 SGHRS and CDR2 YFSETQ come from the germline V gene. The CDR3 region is CASSFRQGAGYGYTF.

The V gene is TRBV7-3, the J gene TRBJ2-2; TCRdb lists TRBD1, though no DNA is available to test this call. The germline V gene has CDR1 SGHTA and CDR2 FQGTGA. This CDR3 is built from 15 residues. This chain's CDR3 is CASGQGGANTGELFF.

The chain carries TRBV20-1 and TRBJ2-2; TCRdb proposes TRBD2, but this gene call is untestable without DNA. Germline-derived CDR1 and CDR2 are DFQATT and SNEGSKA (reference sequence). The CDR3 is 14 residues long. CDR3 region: CSVFLAANTGELFF.

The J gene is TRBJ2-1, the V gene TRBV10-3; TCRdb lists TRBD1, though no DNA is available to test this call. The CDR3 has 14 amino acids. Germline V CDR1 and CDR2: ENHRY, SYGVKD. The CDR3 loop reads CAISQNRVFDEQFF.

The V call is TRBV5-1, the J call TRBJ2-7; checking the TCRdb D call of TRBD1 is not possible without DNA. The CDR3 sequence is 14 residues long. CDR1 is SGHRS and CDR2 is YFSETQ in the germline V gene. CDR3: CASSFMGQFYEQYF.

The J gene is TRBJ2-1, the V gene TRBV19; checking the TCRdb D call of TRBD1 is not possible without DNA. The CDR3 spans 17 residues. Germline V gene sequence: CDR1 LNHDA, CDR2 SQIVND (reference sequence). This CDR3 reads CASSIATGTVNPNEQFF.

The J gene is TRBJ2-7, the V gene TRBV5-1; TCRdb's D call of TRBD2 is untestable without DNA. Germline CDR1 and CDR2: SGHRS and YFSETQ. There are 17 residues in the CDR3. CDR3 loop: CASSSDVGGPSTYEQYF. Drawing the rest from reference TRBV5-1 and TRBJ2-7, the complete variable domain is KAGVTQTPRYLIKTRGQQVTLSCSPISGHRSVSWYQQTPGQGLQFLFEYFSETQRNKGNFPGRFSGRQFSNSRSEMNVSTLELGDSALYLCASSSDVGGPSTYEQYFGPGTRLTVT.

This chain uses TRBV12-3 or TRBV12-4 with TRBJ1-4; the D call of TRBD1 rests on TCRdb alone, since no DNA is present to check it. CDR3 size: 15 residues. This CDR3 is CASSPSWRIDEKLFF.

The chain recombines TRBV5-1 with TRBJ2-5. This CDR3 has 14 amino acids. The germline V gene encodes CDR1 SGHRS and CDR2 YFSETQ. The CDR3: CASSPAGQQETQYF.